Included here is one T cell receptor (beta chain) sequence, with context. Its antigen has not been determined. Base qualities are not at hand, and no much larger clone is one base apart. This specimen belongs to a study of blood T cell repertoires in COVID-19 (dated by TCRdb to about 2020). With respect to the entire study: Samples covering the acute and convalescent phases of COVID-19 were provided by collaborators in the United States, Italy and Spain. The material from the prospective study consisted of cDNA or gDNA derived from T cells, B-cell-depleted T cells, or PBMCs. Subjects who had been exposed to COVID-19, were actively infected with it, or had recovered from it provided the deeply sampled blood TCRbeta repertoires that made up the dataset. A freely available public database, intended as a resource for researchers studying the immune response to SARS-CoV-2, is where the repertoires were released. Samples were obtained from the ongoing ImmuneRACE study (first 160 participants) and from 1,200 or so subjects provided by 6 global collaborators. A de-identified subject ID, COVID-19 status, age in years and sex were almost always included in the sample metadata. Where HLA class I and class II types were available, the types were taken from metadata supplied by the sample provider, not from assay-based typing. The full study reports these points: The amount of clinical and demographic metadata varied by source and participant and was provided uncurated.

The immunoSEQ Assay, a bias-controlled multiplex PCR, was used to amplify TCRbeta CDR3 regions from genomic DNA. Per the original workflow: The number of nucleated cells in each sample was estimated by amplification of reference gene primers within the assay. To quantify the absolute abundance of each unique TCRbeta CDR3 rearrangement, sequence reads were collapsed and filtered. For each sample, productive Simpson clonality was calculated by taking the square root of Simpson's diversity index across productive rearrangements. Imported from immuneACCESS, the table was reduced by TCRdb to in-frame sequences with V and J called. These copies leave out some clones; in studies compared against another copy, an unresolved V gene accounts for under half, and the cause of the remainder is not known. For V, J and clone size, that table is used; D and trimming come from the DNA. The sample data list hundreds of thousands of clones, and about 82% of these were observed just once. The top ten hold 8.5% to 9.5% of the sample.

Looking up the germline V gene yields CDR1 KGHSH and CDR2 LQKENI. The CDR3 holds 13 amino acids from the cysteine to the phenylalanine. This entry keeps only the CDR3 DNA: 39 bases, framed from base 1. Relative to germline, V is missing 5 bases and J is missing 7 bases, with 7 bases of the junction outside any gene match. In the prospective study, participants were roughly 18 to 89 years old, resided in under 30 geographic areas of the United States, and were enrolled through a virtual design. To assign participants to cohorts, the prospective study relied on clinical history that participants themselves reported in a screening survey and a study questionnaire. In the prospective study, mobile phlebotomists collected whole blood, serum and a nasopharyngeal or oropharyngeal swab from each participant. Participants in the prospective study had the option to provide additional blood draws and questionnaires over an approximately 2-month period. Prospective study blood samples were shipped either frozen or at room temperature before DNA extraction.

Sample: PBMCs or T cells enriched from blood (not recorded which). The sequence joins TRBV18 to TRBJ1-2; 7 bases in between match TRBD1. The TCR comes from a woman in her forties or fifties with acute COVID-19. The CDR3 is CASSFDRAGGYTF. The DNA sequence is given as TGTGCCAGCTCATTCGACAGGGCGGGTGGCTACACCTTC.